The 24 T cell receptor beta chains in this list originate from one sample, sequenced in a study of cytomegalovirus exposure and HLA in healthy donors. This PCR relied on a set of 60 Vbeta primers and 13 Jbeta primers. Clones were sequenced by immunoSEQ multiplex PCR, and TCRdb holds only the in-frame ones, with some missing. In total, the table holds approximately 77,000 clones. The sample was PBMCs. The receptors were sampled from a man between 25 and 39 years old in good health and CMV-seronegative.

The chain carries TRBV6-1 and TRBJ2-3; a possible D gene is TRBD1 (6 bases). V was pared by 0 bases and J by 6 bases, with 10 bases between. The length of the CDR3 is 14 residues. CDR1 and CDR2 (germline): MNHNS, SASEGT. In nucleotides, the CDR3 is TGTGCCAGCAGTGAAGCCCAGGGACACGATACGCAGTATTTT. Its protein product is CASSEAQGHDTQYF.

The chain uses TRBV5-4 and TRBJ1-6, with TRBD1 matching 9 bases. V dropped 2 bases and J dropped 12; count of bases not matched to a gene: 6. This CDR3 is 14 amino acids long. Germline-derived CDR1 and CDR2 are SGHNT and YYREEE (reference sequence). The chain's CDR3 is CASSFTGGAVPLHF. Here the CDR3 DNA reads TGTGCCAGCAGCTTCACAGGGGGCGCGGTACCCCTCCACTTT.

V gene TRBV13 combines with J gene TRBJ2-7; no definite D call. Trimming shortened V by 3 bases and J by 6 bases, and 9 bases separated the two germline ends. The CDR3 consists of 12 residues. Germline-derived CDR1 and CDR2 are PRHDT and FYEKMQ (reference sequence). The CDR3 coding sequence is TGTGCCAGCAGCTTCTTCCGAGGCGAGCAGTACTTC. It encodes CASSFFRGEQYF.

This sequence joins TRBV7-9 and TRBJ1-5; D remains unclear. Trimming pared 5 bases from V and 4 bases from J, leaving 6 bases between. The CDR3 sequence is 12 residues long. Germline loops: CDR1 SEHNR, CDR2 FQNEAQ (reference sequence). The CDR3 DNA reads TGTGCCAGCAGCCCCCTTAATCAGCCCCAGCATTTT. It encodes CASSPLNQPQHF.

The chain recombines TRBV27 with TRBJ2-7; no clear D gene. The germline V gene has CDR1 MNHEY and CDR2 SMNVEV (reference sequence). CDR3 length equals 13 residues. V dropped 2 bases and J dropped 5 bases, with 10 bases sitting between them. In DNA, the CDR3 is TGTGCCAGCAGTTTACTAGGATCGGACGAGCAGTACTTC. Translation: CASSLLGSDEQYF.

The chain combines TRBV19 with TRBJ2-7, with 9 nucleotides matching TRBD1. Looked up from germline, CDR1 is LNHDA and CDR2 is SQIVND (reference sequence). The CDR3 is made up of 15 amino acids. With V trimmed by 3 bases and J by 6 bases, 9 bases remained unmatched. CDR3 coding DNA: TGTGCCAGTAGTATGTGGGGACAGGGCCCAGGCGAGCAGTACTTC. This encodes CASSMWGQGPGEQYF.

V and J are TRBV7-3 and TRBJ2-3; 13 bases are a match to TRBD2. The CDR3 loop spans 16 amino acids. CDR1 is SGHTA, CDR2 FQGTGA, per germline. Trimming removed 5 bases from V and 8 bases from J; junction bases left unmatched: 10. The CDR3: CASSPRTSGGFGTQYF. CDR3 DNA: TGTGCCAGCAGCCCCCGGACTAGCGGGGGTTTCGGTACGCAGTATTTT.

The chain is built from TRBV5-4 and TRBJ2-7, with D maybe TRBD1 (6 bases). The CDR3 contains 15 residues. Germline-derived CDR1 and CDR2 are SGHNT and YYREEE (reference sequence). V lost 4 bases and J lost 1, with 15 bases in between. The CDR3, as DNA: TGTGCCAGCAGCGGTAAGGACAGACCATCCTACGAGCAGTACTTC. This encodes CASSGKDRPSYEQYF.

This chain uses TRBV11-2 with TRBJ2-5, with D possibly TRBD1 on 5 matching bases. CDR3 length: 13 residues. Germline CDR1 SGHAT, CDR2 FQNNGV. V was cut by 8 bases and J by 4 bases, with 14 bases left in between. The CDR3: CASGSRVGETQYF. Written as DNA, the CDR3 is TGTGCCAGCGGATCCAGGGTCGGAGAGACCCAGTACTTC.

J is TRBJ2-7 and V is TRBV4-3; no reliable D call. The CDR3 has 14 residues. Germline V gene lookup returns CDR1 LGHNA and CDR2 YSLEER. Trimming cost V 0 bases and J 6 bases, with 12 bases left between them. CDR3 nucleotides: TGCGCCAGCAGCCAAGATCGAGAGGCCTCCGAGCAGTACTTC. Translated, it gives CASSQDREASEQYF.

This CDR3 reads CSVRPGTEAFF. The CDR3 DNA follows: TGCAGCGTCCGGCCGGGGACTGAAGCTTTCTTT. The rearrangement uses TRBV29-1 and TRBJ1-1; D not resolved. V was shortened by 6 bases and J by 5 bases, with 10 bases between the two germline ends. This CDR3 is 11 amino acids long. In germline, CDR1 is SQVTM, CDR2 ANQGSEA.

The rearrangement uses TRBV4-1 and TRBJ2-2, with a tentative D call TRBD1 (5 bases). Germline assignment: CDR1 MGHRA and CDR2 YSYEKL. Trimming took off 6 bases at V and 6 bases at J, with 8 bases between the two ends. This CDR3 spans 12 amino acids. Here the CDR3 reads CASSGRAGELFF. Here the CDR3 DNA reads TGCGCCAGCAGTGGCAGGGCCGGGGAGCTGTTTTTT.

This sequence joins TRBV19 and TRBJ2-4; a possible D gene is TRBD1 (6 bases). Trimming removed 10 bases at V and 5 bases at J, with 15 bases between. Germline V gene sequence: CDR1 LNHDA, CDR2 SQIVND (reference sequence). This CDR3 spans 13 amino acids. CDR3 in amino acids: CATVGQIQNIQYF. CDR3 in DNA: TGTGCCACCGTCGGACAGATACAAAACATTCAGTACTTC.

V is TRBV5-4 and J is TRBJ2-2, with 8 bases aligning to TRBD2. CDR1 is SGHNT, CDR2 YYREEE, per germline (reference sequence). The CDR3 runs 15 residues. V was clipped by 5 bases and J by 5 bases; unmatched bases: 8. DNA for the CDR3: TGTGCCAGCAGGGGAGCGGGGGCAGGAACCGGGGAGCTGTTTTTT. Amino acids: CASRGAGAGTGELFF.

The chain recombines TRBV5-6 with TRBJ2-1; the match to TRBD2 covers 8 bases. J gave up 2 bases and V 0 bases, and 4 bases lay outside the gene matches. This CDR3 contains 16 residues. Germline V gene lookup returns CDR1 SGHDT and CDR2 YYEEEE. CDR3 nucleotides: TGTGCCAGCAGCTTGGGGCTAGCGGGCCCCTACAATGAGCAGTTCTTC. It encodes CASSLGLAGPYNEQFF.

This rearrangement joins TRBV7-2 to TRBJ2-7, with D hard to call. Germline V gene data show CDR1 as SGHTA and CDR2 as FQGNSA. There are 15 residues in the CDR3. V lost 0 bases and J lost 0, with 9 bases in between. CDR3 coding DNA: TGTGCCAGCAGCTTAGCCCCGCAGGCCTCCTACGAGCAGTACTTC. It specifies CASSLAPQASYEQYF.

This chain connects TRBV7-2 to TRBJ2-1; 7 bases map to TRBD2. This CDR3 contains 15 residues. CDR1 SGHTA and CDR2 FQGNSA come from the germline V gene. The trim removed 2 bases at V and 6 bases at J, leaving 7 bases unmatched. The CDR3 region is CASSLSRTRGNEQFF. The CDR3 DNA reads TGTGCCAGCAGCTTATCCAGGACTAGGGGCAATGAGCAGTTCTTC.

The genes are TRBV6-5 and TRBJ2-5, with 7 bases matching TRBD2. Per the germline V gene, CDR1 is MNHEY and CDR2 is SVGAGI. V dropped 0 bases and J dropped 9; count of bases not matched to a gene: 10. The CDR3 has 15 amino acids. The CDR3 protein is CASSYSVLGRAAQYF. The CDR3 region has the DNA TGTGCCAGCAGTTACTCGGTTTTAGGGAGGGCGGCCCAGTACTTC.

This chain connects TRBV6-1 to TRBJ2-3; tentative D call: TRBD1 (5 bases). CDR1 MNHNS and CDR2 SASEGT come from the germline V gene. The V end was cut by 8 bases, the J end by 0 bases, with 15 bases between. The CDR3 spans 15 residues. CDR3 amino acids: CASGDRESSTDTQYF. CDR3 nucleotide sequence: TGTGCCAGCGGAGACAGAGAGTCTAGCACAGATACGCAGTATTTT.

The chain couples TRBV14 to TRBJ2-3; TRBD1 is a possible D gene (5 bases). The CDR3 is 14 residues long. In germline, CDR1 is SGHDN, CDR2 FVKESK. With 0 bases removed from V and 4 bases from J, the gap between germline ends came to 8 bases. CDR3 coding DNA: TGTGCCAGCAGCCAAGATTTGGGGCCAGATACGCAGTATTTT. It is translated as CASSQDLGPDTQYF.

The chain combines TRBV4-3 with TRBJ1-1, with TRBD1 as a possible D gene (6 bases). Germline lookup yields CDR1 LGHNA and CDR2 YSLEER. V was pared by 4 bases and J by 5 bases, with 14 bases between. The length of the CDR3 is 14 residues. CDR3 bases: TGCGCCAGCAGCCTTACAGGGCGAGGAACTGAAGCTTTCTTT. This sequence encodes CASSLTGRGTEAFF.

The J gene is TRBJ1-2, the V gene TRBV7-8; no reliable D call. This CDR3 has 12 residues. CDR1 and CDR2 (germline): SGHVS, FQNEAQ. V dropped 1 base and J dropped 8 bases, with 8 bases sitting between them. CDR3 DNA sequence: TGTGCCAGCAGCTTAGTACCGGGGGGCTACACCTTC. It yields the protein CASSLVPGGYTF. The whole variable domain, filled in from reference TRBV7-8 and TRBJ1-2, reads GAGVSQSPRYKVAKRGQDVALRCDPISGHVSLFWYQQALGQGPEFLTYFQNEAQLDKSGLPSDRFFAERPEGSVSTLKIQRTQQEDSAVYLCASSLVPGGYTFGSGTRLTVV.

The chain joins TRBV5-1 to TRBJ2-7, with 15 positions matching TRBD2. Trimming cost V 8 bases and J 3 bases; bases outside gene matches: 6. The CDR3 consists of 15 residues. The germline CDR1 and CDR2 sequences are SGHRS and YFSETQ. CDR3 protein: CASKLGLAGGYEQYF. In DNA form, the CDR3 reads TGCGCCAGTAAATTGGGACTAGCGGGAGGCTACGAGCAGTACTTC.

V usage is TRBV11-2 and J usage is TRBJ2-3, with 8 bases fitting TRBD2. CDR1 and CDR2 from the germline V gene are SGHAT and FQNNGV. The CDR3 sequence is 17 residues long. J lost 2 bases, V lost 4 bases, and 11 bases had no gene match. The CDR3 reads CASSSLAAGGYTDTQYF. CDR3 in DNA: TGTGCCAGCAGCTCACTCGCCGCGGGGGGCTACACAGATACGCAGTATTTT.